This T cell receptor (beta chain) was profiled in a study of blood T cell repertoires in COVID-19. Generated by immunoSEQ multiplex PCR, the TCRdb table keeps only in-frame clones and is missing some. Of approximately 44,000 clones detected, roughly 79% appear once; the ten largest clones hold around a third. Trimming removed 3 bases at V and 3 bases at J, with 8 bases between. This CDR3 is 13 amino acids long. Germline V gene data show CDR1 as SGHTA and CDR2 as FQGNSA. Sequenced sample: peripheral blood. This receptor was taken from a woman of 80 years or more with acute or convalescent COVID-19. This chain joins TRBV7-2 and TRBJ2-5, with no clear D. CDR3 in amino acids: CASSLRREETQYF. The DNA of the CDR3 is TGTGCCAGCAGCTTGCGGCGTGAAGAGACCCAGTACTTC.